A single sample gave rise to the 25 T cell receptor beta chains below, sequenced in a study of neurological immune-mediated disorders. TCRdb re-called the 5' RACE reads through MiXCR, storing one row per CDR3 protein. The sample has around 62,000 distinct CDR3 sequences; around 4% are singletons. Sequenced sample: PBMCs. The receptor source for this set is a man aged 50 or older with multiple sclerosis.

This clonotype was seen ten or more times. This sequence joins TRBV7-8 and TRBJ2-2; D gene uncertain. V lost 1 base to trimming and J lost 4 bases, with 7 bases between them. Germline lookup yields CDR1 SGHVS and CDR2 FQNEAQ. The CDR3 contains 14 residues. CDR3 residues: CASSLGITTGELFF. The CDR3 DNA sequence: TGTGCCAGCAGCTTAGGGATAACCACCGGGGAGCTGTTTTTT.

This clonotype showed up just once. This rearrangement joins TRBV5-1 to TRBJ2-3, with 12 bases aligning to TRBD2. The germline CDR1 and CDR2 sequences are SGHRS and YFSETQ. The CDR3 loop spans 16 amino acids. Losses at the gene ends were 3 bases for V and 3 bases for J; bases not matched to a gene: 5. The CDR3 spells CASSSGLAGTTDTQYF. CDR3 nucleotide sequence: TGCGCCAGCAGCTCTGGACTAGCGGGGACTACAGATACGCAGTATTTT.

This clonotype was picked up many times. The J gene is TRBJ1-1, the V gene TRBV20-1, with D uncertain. There are 12 residues in the CDR3. Germline CDR1 DFQATT, CDR2 SNEGSKA (reference sequence). V lost 7 bases to trimming and J lost 1 base, with 10 bases between them. CDR3: CSVRDWNTEAFF. The CDR3 coding sequence is TGCAGTGTAAGGGATTGGAACACTGAAGCTTTCTTT.

This clonotype was detected ten times or more. V usage is TRBV12-3 or TRBV12-4 and J usage is TRBJ1-1; tentatively, D is TRBD1 (5 bases). The CDR3 runs 14 residues. V lost 6 bases and J lost 1, with 12 bases in between. The CDR3 region is CASRRQMKNTEAFF. Written as DNA, the CDR3 is TGTGCCAGCAGACGACAGATGAAGAACACTGAAGCTTTCTTT.

The table lists this clonotype with many counts. CDR3: CASSRQGLRETQYF. The CDR3 DNA sequence: TGCGCCAGCAGCCGGCAGGGTCTAAGAGAGACCCAGTACTTC. The chain combines TRBV5-1 with TRBJ2-5; a possible D gene is TRBD1 (5 bases). The CDR3 runs 14 residues. CDR1 is SGHRS and CDR2 is YFSETQ in the germline V gene. Trimming left V 4 bases short and J 4 bases short, with 14 bases between.

This clonotype was detected many times. V and J are TRBV20-1 and TRBJ2-7; TRBD2 agrees at 8 bases. Trimming at V came to 5 bases and at J to 4 bases, leaving 10 bases not matched to a gene. Germline V gives CDR1 DFQATT, CDR2 SNEGSKA (reference sequence). CDR3 length: 14 residues. The CDR3 here is CSAQPRGAGYEQYF. The CDR3 region has the DNA TGCAGTGCTCAACCGCGGGGGGCGGGTTACGAGCAGTACTTC.

This clonotype appeared a few times. The rearrangement links TRBV20-1 to TRBJ2-3; D may be TRBD2 (6 bases). Germline assignment: CDR1 DFQATT and CDR2 SNEGSKA (reference sequence). The V and J ends lost 3 bases and 15 bases respectively, with 16 bases between them. The CDR3 sequence is 11 residues long. The CDR3 DNA reads as TGCAGTGCTAGGTTGGGAGGCTGGTGTTATTTT. Its protein is CSARLGGWCYF.

This clonotype was observed many times. This rearrangement joins TRBV20-1 to TRBJ2-4; D may match TRBD1 or TRBD2 (5 bases each). Germline CDR1 is DFQATT and CDR2 is SNEGSKA (reference sequence). V lost 0 bases and J lost 1, with 13 bases in between. This CDR3 is built from 16 residues. DNA for the CDR3: TGCAGTGCTAGAGAGGGACCTGGTATGGCCAAAAACATTCAGTACTTC. It is translated as CSAREGPGMAKNIQYF.

This clonotype occurred many times. The chain carries TRBV7-8 and TRBJ1-5; no definite D call. V gave up 1 base and J gave up 8 bases, with 9 bases separating them. Germline V gene sequence: CDR1 SGHVS, CDR2 FQNEAQ. CDR3 size: 13 residues. CDR3 in DNA: TGTGCCAGCAGCTTAGGCTATAGGGAGCCCCAGCATTTT. This translates into CASSLGYREPQHF.

This clonotype was detected ten times or more. The chain couples TRBV5-1 to TRBJ1-2; 11 bases match TRBD1. The germline V gene encodes CDR1 SGHRS and CDR2 YFSETQ. V lost 2 bases and J lost 4; bases outside the gene matches: 4. The CDR3 covers 15 residues. CDR3 in amino acids: CASSFAGTGGYGYTF. In DNA, the CDR3 is TGCGCCAGCAGCTTCGCCGGGACAGGGGGCTATGGCTACACCTTC.

This clonotype was observed many times. This chain links TRBV2 with TRBJ1-1; maybe TRBD1 (5 bases). This CDR3 comprises 13 residues. V was clipped by 4 bases and J by 0 bases, with 6 bases between them. The V gene's germline CDR1 is SNHLY and CDR2 FYNNEI. The CDR3 DNA is TGTGCCAGCAGTGGACAGATGAACACTGAAGCTTTCTTT. It yields the protein CASSGQMNTEAFF. Full variable domain (rest looked up from reference TRBV2 and TRBJ1-1): EPEVTQTPSHQVTQMGQEVILRCVPISNHLYFYWYRQILGQKVEFLVSFYNNEISEKSEIFDDQFSVERPDGSNFTLKIRSTKLEDSAMYFCASSGQMNTEAFFGQGTRLTVV.

Details on this clonotype: One base away lies a much larger clone, so this may be a sequencing read error. The V and J genes are TRBV6-5 and TRBJ1-5, with D unclear. The germline V gene has CDR1 MNHEY and CDR2 SVGAGI. The CDR3 consists of 14 residues. This chain's CDR3 is CASSYSGSNQPQNF. The CDR3 DNA reads as TGTGCCAGCAGTTACTCGGGTAGCAATCAGCCCCAGAATTTT.

This clonotype was observed many times. This rearrangement joins TRBV20-1 to TRBJ1-6; the D is unclear. The length of the CDR3 is 15 residues. The V end was cut by 6 bases, the J end by 0 bases, with 12 bases between. Germline V gene data show CDR1 as DFQATT and CDR2 as SNEGSKA (reference sequence). The DNA for the CDR3 is TGCAGTGCGGCCGCGTCCCGCTCCTATAATTCACCCCTCCACTTT. Protein sequence: CSAAASRSYNSPLHF.

This clonotype was recorded many times. The chain recombines TRBV5-5 with TRBJ2-4; D unclear. Trimming left V 0 bases short and J 3 bases short, with 4 bases between. Germline CDR1 and CDR2: SGHKS and YYEKEE (reference sequence). This CDR3 is built from 13 residues. The CDR3 loop is CASSLAVKNIQYF. CDR3 nucleotide sequence: TGTGCCAGCAGCTTGGCCGTCAAAAACATTCAGTACTTC. The whole variable domain, filled in from reference TRBV5-5 and TRBJ2-4, reads DAGVTQSPTHLIKTRGQQVTLRCSPISGHKSVSWYQQVLGQGPQFIFQYYEKEERGRGNFPDRFSARQFPNYSSELNVNALLLGDSALYLCASSLAVKNIQYFGAGTRLSVL.

This clonotype was counted many times. The chain employs TRBV20-1 and TRBJ1-1; the D is unclear. CDR1 DFQATT and CDR2 SNEGSKA come from the germline V gene (reference sequence). The ends were cut back, 0 bases at V and 0 bases at J, with 14 bases in the middle. This CDR3 is built from 16 residues. Written as DNA, the CDR3 is TGCAGTGCTAGAGATCAAAGACCGAGTATGAACACTGAAGCTTTCTTT. This encodes CSARDQRPSMNTEAFF.

This clonotype has a count of ten or more. V is TRBV12-3 or TRBV12-4 and J is TRBJ1-1; possibly TRBD1 for D (5 bases). This CDR3 contains 12 residues. The V and J ends lost 7 bases and 8 bases respectively, with 14 bases between them. The CDR3 DNA sequence: TGTGCCAGCACCTTCGGACACCAGGAAGCTTTCTTT. This translates into CASTFGHQEAFF.

This clonotype was observed at least ten times. The chain employs TRBV15 and TRBJ2-7; possibly TRBD2 for D (6 bases). Germline lookup yields CDR1 LNHNV and CDR2 YYDKDF (reference sequence). Trimming cost V 8 bases and J 3 bases, with 20 bases left between them. The CDR3 has 15 amino acids. The CDR3, as DNA: TGTGCCACCGGCCTGGGGCGGGGACTTAACTACGAGCAGTACTTC. Its translation is CATGLGRGLNYEQYF.

This clonotype was observed once. At one boundary the junction diverges from the germline segment, which might be a read error. This chain uses TRBV11-2 with TRBJ1-1; no clear D. The CDR3 has 13 amino acids. In germline, CDR1 is SGHAT, CDR2 FQNNGV. The chain's CDR3 is CANIREWNTEAFF. For the CDR3, the DNA is TGTGCCAACATCCGAGAATGGAACACTGAAGCTTTCTTC. Together with reference TRBV11-2 and TRBJ1-1, the CDR3 gives the full variable domain: EAGVAQSPRYKIIEKRQSVAFWCNPISGHATLYWYQQILGQGPKLLIQFQNNGVVDDSQLPKDRFSAERLKGVDSTLKIQPAKLEDSAVYLCANIREWNTEAFFGQGTRLTVV.

The table lists this clonotype with many counts. The J gene is TRBJ2-7, the V gene TRBV20-1, with 7 bases matching TRBD1. V shed 3 bases and J 0 bases; nucleotides not matched to a gene: 8. This CDR3 has 15 amino acids. Germline V gene sequence: CDR1 DFQATT, CDR2 SNEGSKA (reference sequence). CDR3 amino acids: CSASPGTAPSYEQYF. The CDR3 DNA reads as TGCAGTGCTAGCCCCGGGACAGCTCCCTCCTACGAGCAGTACTTC.

This clonotype was found many times. The gene calls are TRBV5-1 and TRBJ2-7, with D possibly TRBD2 on 7 matching bases. CDR3 length: 15 residues. Looked up from germline, CDR1 is SGHRS and CDR2 is YFSETQ. With 0 bases removed from V and 2 bases from J, the gap between germline ends came to 12 bases. DNA of the CDR3: TGCGCCAGCAGCTTGGACGCGGGGGCGCCCTACGAGCAGTACGTC. Amino acids: CASSLDAGAPYEQYV.

This clonotype showed up many times. The chain carries TRBV20-1 and TRBJ1-2; TRBD1 is a possible D gene (5 bases). Germline assignment: CDR1 DFQATT and CDR2 SNEGSKA (reference sequence). This CDR3 is 14 amino acids long. V lost 3 bases and J lost 3, with 14 bases in between. This chain's CDR3 is CSASPGTGDYGYTF. In DNA, the CDR3 is TGCAGTGCTAGTCCAGGGACCGGGGACTATGGCTACACCTTC.

At least ten counts were recorded for this clonotype. The chain has TRBV20-1 and TRBJ1-1; D might be TRBD1 (6 bases). The V gene lost 3 bases and the J gene lost 0 bases, with 8 bases spanning the gap. This CDR3 contains 13 residues. Germline loops: CDR1 DFQATT, CDR2 SNEGSKA (reference sequence). CDR3 region: CSARGHLNTEAFF. The CDR3 coding sequence is TGCAGTGCTAGGGGACACCTGAACACTGAAGCTTTCTTT.

The table lists this clonotype with many counts. The CDR3 here is CASSRQSYEQYF. The CDR3 DNA reads as TGTGCCAGCAGTCGACAATCCTACGAGCAGTACTTC. The chain recombines TRBV12-3 or TRBV12-4 with TRBJ2-7; D gene uncertain. The CDR3 covers 12 residues. The V end was cut by 5 bases, the J end by 1 base, with 6 bases between.

V and J are TRBV6-5 and TRBJ2-3, with D unclear. The germline V and J ends were trimmed by 0 bases and 0 bases, with 10 bases remaining between them. The CDR3 is made up of 16 amino acids. Germline V gene sequence: CDR1 MNHEY, CDR2 SVGAGI. The CDR3 sequence is CASSYSARPSTDTQYF. CDR3 nucleotides: TGTGCCAGCAGTTACTCGGCTAGGCCTAGCACAGATACGCAGTATTTT.

As for this clonotype: This may be a read error: a much more frequent sequence differs by one nucleotide. This chain connects TRBV5-1 to TRBJ2-3; D gene ambiguous. Germline V lookup: CDR1 SGHRS, CDR2 YFSETQ. This CDR3 region has 14 residues. Trimming removed 0 bases at V and 5 bases at J, with 10 bases between. This CDR3 is CASSLAAKGDTQYF. The CDR3 DNA reads TGCGCCAGCAGCTTGGCCGCCAAGGGAGATACGCAGTATTTT. Supplemented by reference TRBV5-1 and TRBJ2-3, the full variable domain reads KAGVTQTPRYLIKTRGQQVTLSCSPISGHRSVSWYQQTPGQGLQFLFEYFSETQRNKGNFPGRFSGRQFSNSRSEMNVSTLELGDSALYLCASSLAAKGDTQYFGPGTRLTVL.